This paragraph covers one T cell receptor beta chain sequence. Its matching antigen is unknown. Trimming removed 7 bases from V and 5 bases from J, with 9 bases in between. CDR3 size: 12 residues. The germline CDR1 and CDR2 sequences are MDHEN and SYDVKM. This sample was taken from a study of T cell repertoires and Cas9 in healthy adults. General study points: In vitro, SpCas9-reactive Tregs were reported to curb effector T cell proliferation and function.

TCRdb's copy holds only in-frame clones and misses some; the assay was immunoSEQ multiplex PCR. This repertoire shows 20,000 to 25,000 clones, about 89% found once; its top ten account for roughly 1.6%. This receptor was taken from a human donor in good health. This chain connects TRBV28 to TRBJ1-5; D not resolved. The sequencing sample was made of CD4+ effector T cells (CD127+, CD25-, CD137-, CD154-) from PBMCs; culture status not recorded. The CDR3 DNA reads as TGTGCCAGCACGGAGATGGATCAGCCCCAGCATTTT. This encodes CASTEMDQPQHF.